This TCR beta chain was identified during a study of T cells in Graves' hyperthyroidism and ophthalmopathy (dated by TCRdb to 2018 to 2020). Looking at the study overall: Peripheral blood samples were taken at initial diagnosis, before any treatment was given. To identify TCR V-J signatures that set the groups apart, the researchers used a discovery cohort of about a hundred patients, made up of 40 to 45 with Graves' ophthalmopathy and 55 to 65 with stable Graves' hyperthyroidism. Prospective prediction of ophthalmopathy was tested in an independent validation cohort consisting of 18 to 20 hyperthyroidism patients and 15 or so patients who later progressed to ophthalmopathy. For training and testing, the roughly 97 patients in the discovery cohort were randomly divided in a 7:3 ratio. In addition, the study compared T-cell repertoires in thyroid tissue and in blood from about 6 Graves' hyperthyroidism patients. Once sampling was done, hyperthyroidism patients were given methimazole at a starting dose of 30 mg daily, whereas ophthalmopathy patients were given high-dose intravenous methylprednisolone. TCR Vbeta CDR3 sequencing of 130 to 150 peripheral blood samples (over 40 ophthalmopathy, approximately 80 hyperthyroidism and roughly 17 progressor patients) is reported in the paper. Study-wide conclusions, independent of this receptor: Sample size was not statistically predetermined, and blinding of investigators to group allocation was not performed. Most expanded thyroid clonotypes (frequency above 0.001) were also detected in blood, a finding suggesting that blood repertoires may reflect thyroid immune responses. Ophthalmopathy was separated from stable hyperthyroidism by a 13 V-J signature model, with over 85% sensitivity and roughly 81% specificity obtained in cross-validation and 80%/75% obtained in testing. In validation, progression to ophthalmopathy was predicted by the model with around 71% sensitivity and around 76% specificity, a median of roughly 6.4 months before onset.

This clonotype has ten or more counts. Its antigen is currently not known. Within one base of it there is no much larger clone, and no base qualities were kept. Stable Graves' hyperthyroidism was defined as the absence of progression to ophthalmopathy over 18 months of follow-up. Hyperthyroidism patients were aged 18 to 65 years and newly diagnosed, with disease duration of less than 2 months. Any patient with an uncontrolled infection, another autoimmune disease, pregnancy or lactation was excluded. Diagnoses were established on the basis of clinical symptoms, serum thyroxine and TRAb, thyroid ultrasound, and orbital computed tomography. Ficoll-Paque density gradient centrifugation was used to isolate PBMCs from under 11 ml of fresh peripheral blood. Total RNA was extracted using Trizol reagent, and RNA quality was assessed on an Agilent 2100 Bioanalyzer. Amplification of TCR beta CDR3 regions was carried out from RNA transcripts. The TCR CDR3 was subjected to a first round of RT-PCR using the HTBI primer set and the Qiagen OneStep RT-PCR kit. The libraries were constructed in a second round of multiplex PCR and then size-selected and purified. Sequencing of the libraries was done on an Illumina HiSeq2000 using paired-end 100 bp reads. As for the original processing: SOAPnuke was used to process the raw data, removing reads that contained adapters or uncalled bases, had a mean Phred below 15, or lacked an exact match to the constant primer or identifier. High-quality paired reads were merged using COPE v1.2.5, and each unique nucleotide sequence was defined as a clonotype. MiTCR v1.1 was used to align clonotypes to the IMGT TRBV, TRBD and TRBJ reference segments. The analysis included only V-J combinations with a frequency above 0.0001, which together covered more than 99% of the repertoires. A TCS score was defined as the ratio of F50 (clonal expansion) to E x V (chaos), with BLOSUM62-based TCRdist applied between CDR3 peptides within each V-J. Welch's t-statistics and random forest reduced some 510 V-J features to around 14, which were used in a naive Bayes classifier (R e1071). TCRdb reworked the public reads: Q25 trimming with fastp, MiXCR clone assembly, productive beta chains retained. One record per CDR3 amino acid sequence lists the most common genes and DNA. TCRdb, rather than the study authors, made the V and J calls. The table for this sample lists approximately 710,000 distinct CDR3 sequences; about 18% of them were counted only once. The top ten hold about 14% of the sample.

The clonotype comes from a man in his fifties or sixties with Graves' hyperthyroidism. The sequenced sample consisted of blood.

Here the CDR3 is given as CASTLGTSGYNEQFF. The sequenced DNA: TGTGCCAGCACCCTAGGGACTAGCGGATACAATGAGCAGTTCTTC. The chain was built from TRBV19 and TRBJ2-1, and 11 junctional nucleotides match TRBD2. Germline trimming: 9 bases from V, 4 bases from J; junction bases outside gene matches: 8. Taken from the germline V gene (reference sequence), the CDR1 and CDR2 loops are LNHDA and SQIVND. CDR3 length: 15 amino acids, cysteine to phenylalanine. Of all the DNA, just the CDR3 is kept, 45 bases in frame from base 1.